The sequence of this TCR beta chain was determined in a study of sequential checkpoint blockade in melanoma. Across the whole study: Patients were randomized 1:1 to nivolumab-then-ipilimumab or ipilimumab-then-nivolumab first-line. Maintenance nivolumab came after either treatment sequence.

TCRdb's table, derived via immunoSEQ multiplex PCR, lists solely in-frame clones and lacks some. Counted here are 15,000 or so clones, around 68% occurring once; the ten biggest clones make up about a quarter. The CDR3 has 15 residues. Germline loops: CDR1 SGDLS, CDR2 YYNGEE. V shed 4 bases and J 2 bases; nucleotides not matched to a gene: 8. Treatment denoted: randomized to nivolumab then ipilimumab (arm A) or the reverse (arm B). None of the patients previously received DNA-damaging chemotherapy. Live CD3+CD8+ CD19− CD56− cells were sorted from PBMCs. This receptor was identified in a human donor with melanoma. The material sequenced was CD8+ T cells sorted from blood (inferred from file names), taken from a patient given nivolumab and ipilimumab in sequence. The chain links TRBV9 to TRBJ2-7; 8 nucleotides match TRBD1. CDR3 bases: TGTGCCAGCAGCTCTAGAGGACAGGGCCCCTACGAGCAGTACTTC. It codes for CASSSRGQGPYEQYF.